This T cell receptor beta chain was profiled in a study of CD8 T cells in Susac syndrome. Study at large: Blood was drawn from Susac syndrome patients while they were therapy-naive, on corticosteroids, or on intravenous immunoglobulin alone.

An input of about 0.5 to 1 ug of RNA was subjected to reverse transcription using random hexamers. The amplification used immunoSEQ multiplex PCR on TCR beta CDR3; it spanned 54 Vbeta and 13 Jbeta. TCRdb used MiXCR to reprocess the immunoSEQ multiplex PCR reads, holding one entry per CDR3 protein. The sample records 80,000 or so distinct CDR3 sequences, 95% to 97% being singletons. The CDR3 has 12 amino acids. Germline CDR1 is MDHEN and CDR2 is SYDVKM. The ends were cut back, 2 bases at V and 6 bases at J, with 8 bases in the middle. Sequencing of TCR beta was performed on blood CD8+ and CD4+ T cells.

This chain uses TRBV28 with TRBJ2-7; D remains unclear. The TCR comes from a human donor with Susac syndrome. Material for sequencing was CD8+ T cells from PBMCs. The CDR3 loop is CASSLVPIEQYF. CDR3 nucleotide sequence: TGTGCCAGCAGTTTAGTTCCGATCGAGCAGTACTTC. The variable domain in full, with the rest retrieved from reference TRBV28 and TRBJ2-7, is DVKVTQSSRYLVKRTGEKVFLECVQDMDHENMFWYRQDPGLGLRLIYFSYDVKMKEKGDIPEGYSVSREKKERFSLILESASTNQTSMYLCASSLVPIEQYFGPGTRLTVT.